These 11 T cell receptor beta chains share one sample of origin, sequenced in a study of cytomegalovirus exposure and HLA in healthy donors. 13 Jbeta primers and 60 Vbeta primers were used for the PCR. Only in-frame clones appear in the TCRdb table, and some are missing; sequencing was by immunoSEQ multiplex PCR. The data show under 300,000 clones, 86% seen once. Input material: PBMCs. The receptors stem from a man between 35 and 55 years old in good health and CMV-seropositive.

The genes are TRBV10-2 and TRBJ1-2; 7 bases line up with TRBD1. V was clipped by 2 bases and J by 0 bases; unmatched bases: 6. Germline V gives CDR1 WSHSY, CDR2 SAAADI. The CDR3 contains 16 residues. CDR3 DNA sequence: TGCGCCAGCAGTGAGGAGGACAGGCCAACTAACTATGGCTACACCTTC. Its translation is CASSEEDRPTNYGYTF.

This clone was seen a handful of times. The rearrangement uses TRBV7-9 and TRBJ1-2; 7 nucleotides align to TRBD1. V trimming: 6 bases; J trimming: 5 bases; junction bases outside the gene matches: 9. This CDR3 contains 14 residues. Germline CDR1 is SEHNR and CDR2 is FQNEAQ (reference sequence). Here the CDR3 DNA reads TGTGCCAGCAGTAAACAGGGGAGTGGGTATGGCTACACCTTC. This sequence encodes CASSKQGSGYGYTF.

The gene calls are TRBV10-3 and TRBJ1-2; D might be TRBD1 (6 bases). Germline CDR1 and CDR2: ENHRY and SYGVKD. This CDR3 region has 13 residues. V gave up 3 bases and J gave up 6 bases, with 11 bases separating them. CDR3 protein: CAISDAGDDGYTF. The DNA for the CDR3 is TGTGCCATCAGTGACGCAGGGGATGATGGCTACACCTTC.

The chain combines TRBV12-5 with TRBJ2-5, with 7 bases fitting TRBD1. Per germline, CDR1 LGHNT and CDR2 FRNRAP. The CDR3 loop spans 14 amino acids. Unmatched junction bases numbered 9, after V lost 6 bases and J lost 5 bases. The CDR3 here is CASGPTGVRETQYF. The CDR3 coding sequence is TGTGCTAGTGGACCCACAGGGGTCAGGGAGACCCAGTACTTC.

The chain recombines TRBV5-4 with TRBJ1-4; possible D gene TRBD1, 5 bases. The CDR3 has 15 residues. Trimming shortened V by 5 bases and J by 6 bases, and 17 bases separated the two germline ends. CDR1 and CDR2 (germline): SGHNT, YYREEE (reference sequence). The CDR3 sequence: CASSADSGPDEKLFF. The CDR3 region has the DNA TGTGCCAGCAGTGCAGACAGCGGGCCGGATGAAAAACTGTTTTTT.

The chain links TRBV28 to TRBJ1-5; D remains unclear. This CDR3 region has 14 residues. Germline V gene data show CDR1 as MDHEN and CDR2 as SYDVKM. V gave up 5 bases and J gave up 0 bases, with 8 bases separating them. The CDR3 DNA is TGTGCCAGCAGTCTAGACCTTAGCAATCAGCCCCAGCATTTT. Translation gives CASSLDLSNQPQHF.

The chain uses TRBV6-6 and TRBJ2-1, with 7 nucleotides matching TRBD2. The V gene's germline CDR1 is MNHNY and CDR2 SVGAGI (reference sequence). The CDR3 has 15 amino acids. V was pared by 8 bases and J by 1 base, with 8 bases of the junction left unmatched. The CDR3 spells CASGIAGVSYNEQFF. The CDR3 coding sequence is TGTGCCAGCGGAATCGCGGGAGTTTCCTACAATGAGCAGTTCTTC.

The CDR3 bases are TGTGCCAGCAGCTGGGGACTAGCGGGAGAATATACGCAGTATTTT. Protein product: CASSWGLAGEYTQYF. The chain recombines TRBV7-9 with TRBJ2-3; 14 nucleotides agree with TRBD2. The length of the CDR3 is 15 residues. After removal of 4 bases from V and 7 bases from J, the junction contained 4 bases not matched to a gene. Germline lookup yields CDR1 SEHNR and CDR2 FQNEAQ (reference sequence).

The chain joins TRBV4-2 to TRBJ2-7; D gene unclear. The CDR3 length is 15 residues. Germline loops: CDR1 LGHNA, CDR2 YNFKEQ. V dropped 1 base and J dropped 3 bases, with 13 bases sitting between them. The CDR3 protein is CASSQVMASNYEQYF. The DNA for the CDR3 is TGTGCCAGCAGCCAAGTTATGGCCTCAAACTACGAGCAGTACTTC.

CDR3: CASIQGGDPGNQPQHF. CDR3 DNA: TGTGCCAGCATCCAGGGGGGAGATCCCGGCAATCAGCCCCAGCATTTT. The gene calls are TRBV7-2 and TRBJ1-5; 7 bases are shared with TRBD1. The length of the CDR3 is 16 residues. CDR1 is SGHTA and CDR2 is FQGNSA in the germline V gene. With V trimmed by 7 bases and J by 2 bases, 11 bases remained unmatched. Looking up the rest from reference TRBV7-2 and TRBJ1-5 gives the full variable domain: GAGVSQSPSNKVTEKGKDVELRCDPISGHTALYWYRQSLGQGLEFLIYFQGNSAPDKSGLPSDRFSAERTGGSVSTLTIQRTQQEDSAVYLCASIQGGDPGNQPQHFGDGTRLSIL.

This sequence joins TRBV6-6 and TRBJ2-7; 7 bases are shared with TRBD1. Germline CDR1 and CDR2: MNHNY and SVGAGI (reference sequence). V lost 2 bases and J lost 3; bases outside the gene matches: 4. The CDR3 runs to 14 residues. The CDR3 reads CASSYEGAIYEQYF. The CDR3 nucleotides read TGTGCCAGCAGTTACGAGGGGGCAATCTACGAGCAGTACTTC.